The clone carrying this TCR beta chain showed up just once. Its antigen is unknown. Assay used: immunoSEQ multiplex PCR; TCRdb lists only in-frame clones, some missing. The profile shows about 120,000 clones, around nine tenths of them singletons. The data are from a study of T cell responses to AZD1222 COVID-19 vaccine. Study results and caveats: Vaccine-related CD4 TCRs covered spike, predominating at 160-218 and 743-854.

CDR3 size: 12 residues. V lost 2 bases to trimming and J lost 5 bases, with 7 bases between them. Germline assignment: CDR1 GTSNPN and CDR2 SVGIG (reference sequence). J is TRBJ2-1 and V is TRBV30, with D perhaps matching TRBD2 (5 bases). The TCR sequence derives from an adult in good health. The sample consisted of peripheral blood, taken on day 0 of AZD1222 vaccination. The CDR3 loop is CAWSPGNNEQFF. CDR3 DNA: TGTGCCTGGAGTCCCGGGAACAATGAGCAGTTCTTC.